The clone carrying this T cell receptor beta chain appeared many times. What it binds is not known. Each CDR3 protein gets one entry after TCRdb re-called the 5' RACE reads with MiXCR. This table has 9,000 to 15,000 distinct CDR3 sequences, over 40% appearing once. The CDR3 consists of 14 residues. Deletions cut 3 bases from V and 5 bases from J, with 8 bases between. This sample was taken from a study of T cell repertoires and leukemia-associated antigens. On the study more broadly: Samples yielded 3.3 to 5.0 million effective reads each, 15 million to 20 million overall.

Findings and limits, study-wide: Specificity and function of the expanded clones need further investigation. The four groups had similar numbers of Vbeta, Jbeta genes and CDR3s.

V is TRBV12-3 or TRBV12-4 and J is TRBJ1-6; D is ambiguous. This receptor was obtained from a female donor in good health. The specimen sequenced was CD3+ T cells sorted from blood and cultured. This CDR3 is CASSFSRNNSPLHF. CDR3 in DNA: TGTGCCAGCAGTTTCTCACGGAATAATTCACCCCTCCACTTT.